Given below is one T cell receptor (beta chain) in context. This receptor's antigen is unknown. No much larger clonotype is one base removed from it; base qualities were not supplied. The CDR3 measures 13 amino acids from cysteine to phenylalanine. The sequence is cut down to CDR3 DNA, 39 bases in frame from base 1. V gives up 5 bases and J gives up 4 bases, and the segment between their germline ends measures 11 bases. CDR1 and CDR2 (SGHTA, FQGTGA) derive from the germline V gene. Collaborating institutions collected whole blood in K2EDTA tubes following their own protocols. For TCRbeta analysis, collaborators shipped samples in one of three forms: frozen whole blood, isolated PBMCs, or DNA extracted from either of those sample types. TCRbeta CDR3 regions were amplified from genomic DNA by means of the immunoSEQ Assay, a bias-controlled multiplex PCR. Per the original workflow: The number of nucleated cells in each sample was estimated by amplification of reference gene primers within the assay. To quantify the absolute abundance of each unique TCRbeta CDR3 rearrangement, sequence reads were collapsed and filtered. For each sample, productive Simpson clonality was calculated by taking the square root of Simpson's diversity index across productive rearrangements. In TCRdb, the immuneACCESS table is reduced to in-frame sequences with V and J assigned. These tables do not hold every clone; where another copy was compared, an unresolved V gene accounts for under half, and the others remain unexplained. The DNA gave D and trimming, while V, J and clone size come from that table. This sample is represented by 130,000 or so clones; just under 80% of them were singletons. The ten largest clones represent 16% of the sample.

The sample is drawn from a study of blood T cell repertoires in COVID-19 (dated by TCRdb to about 2020). Notes on the research overall: Samples from collaborators originated in the United States, Italy and Spain and spanned both the acute and convalescent phases of COVID-19. The samples were drawn from two sources: the first 160 participants of the ongoing ImmuneRACE study, and fewer than 1,500 subjects contributed by 6 global collaborators. HLA class I and class II types, where available, came from metadata supplied by the sample provider rather than from assay-based typing. A freely available public database, intended as a resource for researchers studying the immune response to SARS-CoV-2, is where the repertoires were released. A de-identified subject ID, COVID-19 status, age in years and sex were almost always included in the sample metadata. Deeply sampled blood TCRbeta repertoires from subjects exposed to, actively infected with, or recovered from COVID-19 were included in the dataset. The prospective study material was composed of cDNA or gDNA derived from T cells, B-cell-depleted T cells, or PBMCs.

Findings and caveats that apply to the study as a whole: The amount of clinical and demographic metadata varied by source and participant and was provided uncurated.

Sequenced: peripheral blood. The chain couples TRBV7-3 to TRBJ1-2; 6 matching bases give a weak D call of TRBD1. The receptor's source is a man aged 55 to 70 with active or convalescent COVID-19. The bases are TGTGCCAGCAGCCCGGGACATACCTATGGCTACACCTTC. It specifies CASSPGHTYGYTF. Where the CDR3 stops, the reference TRBV7-3 and TRBJ1-2 genes take over; the full variable domain is GAGVSQTPSNKVTEKGKYVELRCDPISGHTALYWYRQSLGQGPEFLIYFQGTGAADDSGLPNDRFFAVRPEGSVSTLKIQRTERGDSAVYLCASSPGHTYGYTFGSGTRLTVV.